This T cell receptor (beta chain) emerged from a study of monozygotic twins with inflammatory bowel disease. For this clonotype: Its matching antigen is unknown.

The CDR3 runs 15 residues. The germline V gene encodes CDR1 SGHVS and CDR2 FNYEAQ. Study-wide findings and caveats: T cell subtypes that differed could not be told apart.

Donors gave 2.5 ml of blood apiece. UMIs with a 6-nucleotide sample barcode were added by template switching. TCRdb reprocessed the 5' RACE reads, keeping one entry per CDR3 protein, no DNA. Its listing shows over 200,000 distinct CDR3 sequences. The chain is built from TRBV7-6 and TRBJ2-2; TCRdb reports TRBD1, a call that lacks DNA to check it against. Sequenced material: blood. The TCR sequence derives from a human donor with ulcerative colitis or Crohn's disease, or a healthy co-twin of an affected twin (not recorded which). The chain's CDR3 is CASSLTGGGTGELFF. Using reference TRBV7-6 and TRBJ2-2 for the parts outside the CDR3, the full variable domain is GAGVSQSPRYKVTKRGQDVALRCDPISGHVSLYWYRQALGQGPEFLTYFNYEAQQDKSGLPNDRFSAERPEGSISTLTIQRTEQRDSAMYRCASSLTGGGTGELFFGEGSRLTVL.